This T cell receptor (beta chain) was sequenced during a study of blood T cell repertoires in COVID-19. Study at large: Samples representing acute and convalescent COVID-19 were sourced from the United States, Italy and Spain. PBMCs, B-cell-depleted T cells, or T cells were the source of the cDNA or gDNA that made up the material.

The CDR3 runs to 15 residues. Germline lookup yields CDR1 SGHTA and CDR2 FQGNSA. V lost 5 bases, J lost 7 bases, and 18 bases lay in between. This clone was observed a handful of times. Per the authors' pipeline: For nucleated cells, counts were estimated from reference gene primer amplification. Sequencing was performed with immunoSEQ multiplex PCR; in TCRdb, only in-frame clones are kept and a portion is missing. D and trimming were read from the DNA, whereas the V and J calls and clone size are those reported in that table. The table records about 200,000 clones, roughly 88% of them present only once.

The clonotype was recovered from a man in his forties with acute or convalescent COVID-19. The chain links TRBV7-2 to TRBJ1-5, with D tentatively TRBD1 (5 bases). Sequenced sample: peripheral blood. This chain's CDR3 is CASSPSQGSRQPQHF. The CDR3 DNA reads TGTGCCAGCAGCCCCTCTCAGGGTTCGAGGCAGCCCCAGCATTTT.